Sequencing of this T cell receptor (beta chain) was carried out in a study of cytomegalovirus exposure and HLA in healthy donors. Overall study findings and caveats: In a later analysis, HLA-associated beta chains showed higher expansion and lower generation probabilities than comparable chains. In an earlier analysis, about 87% or about 30%: the productive usage of most TCR beta V segments. Analysis performed later found 16,000 or so TCR beta sequences associated with HLA alleles at 0.05 false discovery rate. The later analysis indicated that the majority of CMV-associated TCR beta chains appeared HLA-restricted.

A remark on this clone: Its antigen is still unknown. The germline gene is not matched at one end of the junction; a read error may be the cause.

The primer mix had 60 Vbeta and 13 Jbeta primers. Here immunoSEQ multiplex PCR was the method, and the copy in TCRdb shows in-frame clones only, minus some. Of about 120,000 clones in the sample, more than 75% were seen once. CDR1 is SGDLS, CDR2 YYNGEE, per germline. This CDR3 region has 14 residues. The chain combines TRBV9 with TRBJ2-1, with D unclear. This clonotype was obtained from a female donor in good health and CMV-seronegative. The material sequenced was PBMCs. Written as DNA, the CDR3 is TGTGCCAGCAGCCCTCCTCCCTCCTCCAATGAGCAGTTCTTC. This sequence encodes CASSPPPSSNEQFF.